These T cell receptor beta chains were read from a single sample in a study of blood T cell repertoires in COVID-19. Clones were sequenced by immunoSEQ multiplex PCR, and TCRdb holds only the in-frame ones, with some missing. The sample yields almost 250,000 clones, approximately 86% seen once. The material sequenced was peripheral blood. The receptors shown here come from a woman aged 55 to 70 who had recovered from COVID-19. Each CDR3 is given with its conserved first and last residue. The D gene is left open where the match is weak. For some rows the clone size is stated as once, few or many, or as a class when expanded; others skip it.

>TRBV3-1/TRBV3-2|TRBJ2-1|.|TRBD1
TGTGCCAGCAGCCAGAAAGCGGTGCTTAAGCCCCCACAGGGGAGATTTTACAATGAGCAGTTCTTC
CASSQKAVLKPPQGRFYNEQFF
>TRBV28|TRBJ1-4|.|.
TGTGCCAGCAGTTTAAATCGGGGGGGTAATGAAAAACTGTTTTTT
CASSLNRGGNEKLFF
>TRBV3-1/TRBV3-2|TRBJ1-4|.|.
TGTGCCAGCAGTAAAGAGGCAACTAATGAAAAACTGTTTTTT
CASSKEATNEKLFF
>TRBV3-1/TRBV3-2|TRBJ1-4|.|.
TGTGCCAGCAGCAAAACCCCCTTGAACGCGGGTACTGATAATGAAAAACTGTTTTTT
CASSKTPLNAGTDNEKLFF
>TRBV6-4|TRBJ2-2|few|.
TGTGCCAGCAGTGAAAGTGGACAGAGTCCCGGGGAGCTGTTTTTT
CASSESGQSPGELFF
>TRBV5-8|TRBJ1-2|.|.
TGTGCCAGCAGCCTAGGGGTAATGGCATATGGCTACACCTTC
CASSLGVMAYGYTF
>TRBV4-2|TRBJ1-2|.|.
TGTGCCAGCAGCCAAGAGCGGGTTCCCCACTATGGCTACACCTTC
CASSQERVPHYGYTF
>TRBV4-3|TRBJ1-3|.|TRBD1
TGCGCCAGCAGCCAAGATCGAACGACAGGGGGCGGAAACACCATATATTTT
CASSQDRTTGGGNTIYF
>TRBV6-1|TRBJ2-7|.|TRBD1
TGTGCCAGCAGTGACGGCAGGGGGTACGAGCAGTACTTC
CASSDGRGYEQYF
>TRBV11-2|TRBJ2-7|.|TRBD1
TGTGCCAGCAGCTTCGGGACAGTCCCTGCCTACGAGCAGTACTTC
CASSFGTVPAYEQYF
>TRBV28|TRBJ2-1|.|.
TGTGCCAGCAGTCGCCCTCGGCGGGGAAACAATGAGCAGTTCTTC
CASSRPRRGNNEQFF
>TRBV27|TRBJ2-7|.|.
TGTGCCAGCAGTTTTCAGGGAATTAGAATCTACGAGCAGTACTTC
CASSFQGIRIYEQYF
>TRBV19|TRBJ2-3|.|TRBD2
TGTGCCAGTAGTAATGGGACTAGCGGGGGGGTGATAGCGCAGTATTTT
CASSNGTSGGVIAQYF
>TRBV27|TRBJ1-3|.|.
TGTGCCAGCAGTTTCTCTGTCTCTGGAAACACCATATATTTT
CASSFSVSGNTIYF
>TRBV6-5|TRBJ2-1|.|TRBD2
TGTGCCAGCAGAGCGAGCGGGGGAAACAATGAGCAGTTCTTC
CASRASGGNNEQFF
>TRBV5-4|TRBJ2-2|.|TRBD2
TGTGCCAGCAGCTCAGCAGCGGGGAGGACCGGGGAGCTGTTTTTT
CASSSAAGRTGELFF
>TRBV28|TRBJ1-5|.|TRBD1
TGTGCCAGCAGTTCCCCTGCAGGACAGGGCCACCAGCCCCAGCATTTT
CASSSPAGQGHQPQHF
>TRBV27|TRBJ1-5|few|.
TGTGCCAGCAGTCCCTATAGGGGGATTAGCAATCAGCCCCAGCATTTT
CASSPYRGISNQPQHF
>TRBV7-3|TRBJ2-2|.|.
TGTGCCAGCAGCTACGGCACCGGGGAGCTGTTTTTT
CASSYGTGELFF
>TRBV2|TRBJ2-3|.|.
TGTGCCAGCAGTGACCGGGCAGATACGCAGTATTTT
CASSDRADTQYF
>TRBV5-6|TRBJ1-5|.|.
TGTGCCAGCAGCTTGTACCAGACAGGTCATCAGCCCCAGCATTTT
CASSLYQTGHQPQHF
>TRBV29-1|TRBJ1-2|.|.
TGCAGCGTTGTTGACAGGAACAGCTATGGCTACACCTTC
CSVVDRNSYGYTF
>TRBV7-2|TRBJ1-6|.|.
TGTGCCAGCAGCTTAGTGGGGGCGCTGGATTCACCCCTCCACTTT
CASSLVGALDSPLHF
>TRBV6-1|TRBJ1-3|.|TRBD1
TGTGCCAGCAGTGGGGGGACAGCCGCCTCTGGAAACACCATATATTTT
CASSGGTAASGNTIYF